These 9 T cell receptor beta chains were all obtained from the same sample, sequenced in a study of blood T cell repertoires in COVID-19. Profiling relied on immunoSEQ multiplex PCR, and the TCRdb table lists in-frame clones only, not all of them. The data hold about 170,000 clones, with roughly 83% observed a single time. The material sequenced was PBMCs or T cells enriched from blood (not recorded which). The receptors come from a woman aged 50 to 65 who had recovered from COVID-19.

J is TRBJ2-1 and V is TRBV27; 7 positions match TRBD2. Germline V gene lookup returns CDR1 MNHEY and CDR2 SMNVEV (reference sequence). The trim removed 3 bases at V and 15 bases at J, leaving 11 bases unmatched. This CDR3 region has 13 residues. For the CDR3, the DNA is TGTGCCAGCAGTTTTAGTCGGCTAGCGGAACGGTTCTTC. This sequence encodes CASSFSRLAERFF.

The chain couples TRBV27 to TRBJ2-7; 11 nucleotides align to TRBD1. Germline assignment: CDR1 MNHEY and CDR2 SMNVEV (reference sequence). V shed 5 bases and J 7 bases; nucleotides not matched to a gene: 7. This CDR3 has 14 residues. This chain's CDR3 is CASSTGQGVGEQYV. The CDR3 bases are TGTGCCAGCAGTACGGGACAGGGGGTAGGGGAGCAGTACGTC.

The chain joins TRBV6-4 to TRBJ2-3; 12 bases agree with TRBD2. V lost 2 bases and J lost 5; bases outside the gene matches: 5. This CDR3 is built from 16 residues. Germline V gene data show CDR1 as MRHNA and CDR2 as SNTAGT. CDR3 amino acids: CASSDLAGGPGDTQYF. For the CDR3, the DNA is TGTGCCAGCAGTGACCTAGCGGGAGGGCCGGGAGATACGCAGTATTTT.

The CDR3: CASSSSGNSPLHF. CDR3 bases: TGTGCCAGCAGCTCTAGCGGTAATTCACCCCTCCACTTT. This chain connects TRBV7-9 to TRBJ1-6; D gene unclear. Germline V gives CDR1 SEHNR, CDR2 FQNEAQ (reference sequence). The V end lost 4 bases, the J end lost 6 bases, and 7 bases lay between the germline ends. This CDR3 spans 13 amino acids.

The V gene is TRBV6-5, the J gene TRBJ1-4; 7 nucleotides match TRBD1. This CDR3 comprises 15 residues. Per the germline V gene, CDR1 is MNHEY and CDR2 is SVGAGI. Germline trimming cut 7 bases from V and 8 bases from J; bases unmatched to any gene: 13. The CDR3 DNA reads TGTGCCAGCACCCAGGGGCCAGGACAGGTCGAAAAACTGTTTTTT. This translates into CASTQGPGQVEKLFF.

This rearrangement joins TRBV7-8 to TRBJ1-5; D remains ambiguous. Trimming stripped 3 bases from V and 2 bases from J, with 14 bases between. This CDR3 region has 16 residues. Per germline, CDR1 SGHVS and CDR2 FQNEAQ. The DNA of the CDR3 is TGTGCCAGCAGCTTGTTGCCGGGGAATGGCAATCAGCCCCAGCATTTT. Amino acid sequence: CASSLLPGNGNQPQHF. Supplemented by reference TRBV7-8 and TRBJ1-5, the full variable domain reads GAGVSQSPRYKVAKRGQDVALRCDPISGHVSLFWYQQALGQGPEFLTYFQNEAQLDKSGLPSDRFFAERPEGSVSTLKIQRTQQEDSAVYLCASSLLPGNGNQPQHFGDGTRLSIL.

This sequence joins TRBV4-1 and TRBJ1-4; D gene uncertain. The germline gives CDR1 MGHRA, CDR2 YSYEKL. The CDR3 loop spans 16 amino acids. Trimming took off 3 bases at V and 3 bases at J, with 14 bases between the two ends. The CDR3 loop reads CASSQVDGGPNEKLFF. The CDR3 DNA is TGCGCCAGCAGCCAGGTAGACGGAGGCCCTAATGAAAAACTGTTTTTT.

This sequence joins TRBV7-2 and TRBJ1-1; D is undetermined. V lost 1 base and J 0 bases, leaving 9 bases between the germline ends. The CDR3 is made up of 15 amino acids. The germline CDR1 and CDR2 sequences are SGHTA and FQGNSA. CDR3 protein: CASSLVTRMNTEAFF. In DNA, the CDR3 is TGTGCCAGCAGCTTAGTTACCAGAATGAACACTGAAGCTTTCTTT. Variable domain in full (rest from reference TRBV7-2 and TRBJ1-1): GAGVSQSPSNKVTEKGKDVELRCDPISGHTALYWYRQSLGQGLEFLIYFQGNSAPDKSGLPSDRFSAERTGGSVSTLTIQRTQQEDSAVYLCASSLVTRMNTEAFFGQGTRLTVV.

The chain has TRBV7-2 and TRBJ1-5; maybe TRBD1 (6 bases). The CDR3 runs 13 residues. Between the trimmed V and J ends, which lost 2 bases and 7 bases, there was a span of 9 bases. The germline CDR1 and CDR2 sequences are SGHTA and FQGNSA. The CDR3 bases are TGTGCCAGCAGCTTACAGGGGAGCCAGCCCCAGCATTTT. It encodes CASSLQGSQPQHF.